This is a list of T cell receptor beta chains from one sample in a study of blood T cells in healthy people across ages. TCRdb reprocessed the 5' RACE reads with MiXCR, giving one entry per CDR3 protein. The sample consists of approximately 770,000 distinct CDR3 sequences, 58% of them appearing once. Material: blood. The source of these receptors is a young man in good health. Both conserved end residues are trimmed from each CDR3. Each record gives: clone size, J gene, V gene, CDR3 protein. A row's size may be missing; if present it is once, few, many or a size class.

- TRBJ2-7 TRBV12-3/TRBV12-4 ASSLQIKAAEQY
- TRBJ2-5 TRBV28 ASGTSGSALGKETQY
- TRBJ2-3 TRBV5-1 ASKRVDDTDTQY
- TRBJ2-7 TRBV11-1 ASSPIAGSSYEQY
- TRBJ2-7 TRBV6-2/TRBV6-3 ASTPGTSGRAFYEQY
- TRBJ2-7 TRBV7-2 ASSSAARYEQY
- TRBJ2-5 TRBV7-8 ASGVWGGEETQY
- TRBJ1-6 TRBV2 ARGTGDNSPLH
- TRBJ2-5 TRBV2 ASSAEGLPLGTQY
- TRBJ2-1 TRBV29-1 SVATSGFVYNEQF
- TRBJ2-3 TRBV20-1 SARDPTDTQY
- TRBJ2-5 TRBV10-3 AISEWGQGVETQY
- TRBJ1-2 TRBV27 ASNARRGPRVGYT
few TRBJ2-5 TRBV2 ASTGTGIQETQY
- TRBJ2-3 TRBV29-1 SVGPSGRITDTQY
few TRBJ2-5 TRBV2 ASSEARLAGNYVETQY
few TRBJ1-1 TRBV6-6 ASSWGTEAF
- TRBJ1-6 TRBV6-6 ASSLAGQGNSPLH
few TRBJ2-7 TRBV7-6 ASSLGGTAYEQY
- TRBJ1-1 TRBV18 ASSQGKGTEAF
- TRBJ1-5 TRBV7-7 ASSILRRDLSNQPQH
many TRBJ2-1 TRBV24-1 ATSDGGQPLGLAGINEQF
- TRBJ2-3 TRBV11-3 ASSLGTAGSTDTQY
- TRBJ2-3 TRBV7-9 ASSWRQGGSDTQY
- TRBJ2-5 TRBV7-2 ASRSSDETQY
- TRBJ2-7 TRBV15 ATSSGGSSYEQY
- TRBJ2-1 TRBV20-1 SARDRTRWAWFRNEQF
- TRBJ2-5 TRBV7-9 ASSLALEVETQY
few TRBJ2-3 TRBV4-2 ASSQDPNTDTQY